This entry is about one TCR beta chain. Its target is unknown. This record belongs to a study of T cells after yellow fever vaccination. Study results and caveats: Overall, a small share of clonotypes was seen in both CD4 and CD8 compartments. High-abundance clonotypes from the bulk population could contaminate FACS-sorted repertoires.

By 5'RACE template switching, TCR cDNA was produced, with a universal primer site and UMIs added in the process. MiXCR was run by TCRdb on the 5' RACE reads, yielding one entry per CDR3 protein. In the table there are a few hundred thousand distinct CDR3 sequences, 3.6% of which are singletons. The source material was PBMCs, sampled on the day of the yellow fever booster vaccination. The TCR originated in a man aged 18-30 years who received the YFV17D yellow fever vaccine.

CDR3 amino acids: CASSPRQGALYTQYF. CDR3 sequence (DNA): TGTGCCAGCAGCCCCAGACAGGGGGCGTTATATACGCAGTATTTT. This chain connects TRBV7-9 to TRBJ2-3; 10 bases are shared with TRBD1. The CDR3 runs 15 residues. The germline gives CDR1 SEHNR, CDR2 FQNEAQ (reference sequence). Germline trimming cut 5 bases from V and 7 bases from J; bases unmatched to any gene: 9.